What follows is one TCR beta chain and its context. This CDR3 has 12 amino acids. The ends lost 5 bases at V and 6 bases at J; junction bases unmatched: 3. The V gene's germline CDR1 is SQVTM and CDR2 ANQGSEA. This entry comes from a study of cytomegalovirus exposure and HLA in healthy donors. Assay: immunoSEQ multiplex PCR; the TCRdb copy retains only in-frame clones and omits some. The top ten clones hold about 2.9% of a sample with about 110,000 clones, around 85% of them seen once. The sequence was collected from a woman aged 18-35 years in good health and CMV-seronegative. The sequenced material came from PBMCs. This rearrangement joins TRBV29-1 to TRBJ1-2, with TRBD1 matching 10 bases. For the CDR3, the DNA is TGCAGCGTTTCGACAGGGGGCAATGGCTACACCTTC. It is translated as CSVSTGGNGYTF.